This T cell receptor beta chain comes out of a study of blood T cell repertoires in COVID-19. The overall study: COVID-19 samples, acute and convalescent, were from the United States, Italy and Spain. In each case, the material was cDNA or gDNA derived from T cells, B-cell-depleted T cells, or PBMCs.

After removal of 2 bases from V and 4 bases from J, the junction contained 6 bases not matched to a gene. There are 15 residues in the CDR3. Looked up from germline, CDR1 is SGHRS and CDR2 is YFSETQ. Enrolled during active infection, Seattle patients were then followed longitudinally. As handled by the study authors: Estimation of nucleated cell counts was performed using reference gene primer amplification. Here immunoSEQ multiplex PCR was the method, and the copy in TCRdb shows in-frame clones only, minus some. V and J calls and clone size follow that table, whereas D and trimming were derived from the DNA. The sample contains approximately 190,000 clones, about four fifths of which appear only once.

Sequenced sample: peripheral blood. The TCR was taken from a woman aged 55-70 years with COVID-19, enrolled during active disease. V is TRBV5-1 and J is TRBJ2-3; 8 nucleotides align to TRBD2. The CDR3 loop reads CASSFGLADADTQYF. In DNA, the CDR3 is TGCGCCAGCAGCTTTGGACTAGCCGATGCAGATACGCAGTATTTT.